This T cell receptor (beta chain) appears in the sequencing data of a study of blood T cell repertoires in COVID-19. Study in general: Samples came from the United States, Italy and Spain, spanning acute and convalescent COVID-19. The cDNA or gDNA used as material had been derived from T cells, B-cell-depleted T cells, or PBMCs.

As originally analysed: From reference gene primer amplification, estimates of nucleated cell counts were derived. Clones were read by immunoSEQ multiplex PCR, and TCRdb kept only the in-frame ones, dropping some. Clonal size and the V and J genes are those of that table, whereas D and trimming came from the DNA. The sample carries 60,000 to 90,000 clones, around 74% recorded once. The germline V and J ends were trimmed by 0 bases and 9 bases, with 12 bases remaining between them. This CDR3 is built from 13 residues. CDR1 SGHRS and CDR2 YFSETQ come from the germline V gene. Sample: peripheral blood. The origin of this receptor is a human donor with acute or convalescent COVID-19. The donor label of this sample is uncertain. The rearrangement uses TRBV5-1 and TRBJ1-1; weak D call: TRBD1 (5 bases). CDR3 sequence: CASSLAGGLKAFF. The CDR3 DNA is TGCGCCAGCAGCTTGGCCGGGGGACTTAAAGCTTTCTTT.